The rows below give T cell receptor beta chains drawn from one sample of a study of shared clonotypes between healthy human individuals. Sequencing was performed with immunoSEQ multiplex PCR; in TCRdb, only in-frame clones are kept and a portion is missing. The sample has roughly 700,000 clones, 74% seen once. The sequenced sample consisted of memory CD4+ T cells sorted from blood. Receptors were obtained from a woman in her thirties in good health. Both conserved end residues are part of each CDR3. A D gene is named only where the DNA matches it firmly. A row's size may be missing; if present it is once, few, many or a size class.

>.|TRBJ1-5|TRBV21-1|.|15
TGTGCCAGCAGCGGTACAGGGTATAGCAATCAGCCCCAGCATTTT
CASSGTGYSNQPQHF
>.|TRBJ1-1|TRBV5-1|.|14
TGCGCCAGCAGCTTGGGCGACCTGGACACTGAAGCTTTCTTT
CASSLGDLDTEAFF
>once|TRBJ1-4|TRBV6-5|TRBD1|14
TGTGCCAGCAGTAGGCGACAGGGGAGCGAAAAACTGTTTTTT
CASSRRQGSEKLFF
>.|TRBJ2-1|TRBV9|TRBD2|15
TGTGCCAGCACCCCCGGCGGGAGGTCGGGTATCTCGCAGTTCTTC
CASTPGGRSGISQFF
>.|TRBJ1-5|TRBV27|.|17
TGTGCCAGCAGTTTATATGGGGGTCGCCTGGTTCGGAAGCCCCAGCATTTT
CASSLYGGRLVRKPQHF
>.|TRBJ2-5|TRBV5-6|TRBD2|16
TGTGCCAGCAACACCGGACTAGCGGTCGTCCAAGAGACCCAGTACTTC
CASNTGLAVVQETQYF
>.|TRBJ2-5|TRBV7-7|TRBD1|14
TGTGCCAGCAGCCCACGACAGGGACAAGAGACCCAGTACTTC
CASSPRQGQETQYF
>.|TRBJ2-5|TRBV6-5|.|12
TGTGCCAGCAGTTTGGCCAGAGAGACCCAGTACTTC
CASSLARETQYF
>.|TRBJ1-5|TRBV5-6|TRBD1|14
TGTGCCAGCAGCTCCAGGGGGTCAGGTCAGCCCCAGCATTTT
CASSSRGSGQPQHF
>few|TRBJ1-2|TRBV7-2|.|12
TGTGCCAGCAGCACCTACAGGGAGGACTACACCTTC
CASSTYREDYTF
>few|TRBJ2-2|TRBV15|.|14
TGTGCCACCAGCAGAGATATGAACACCGGGGAGCTGTTTTTT
CATSRDMNTGELFF
>.|TRBJ1-1|TRBV21-1|.|17
TGTGCCAGCAGCAAAGCGCGGGACAGCCCTTCTGACACTGAAGCTTTCTTT
CASSKARDSPSDTEAFF
>.|TRBJ2-5|TRBV5-1|.|13
TGCGCCAGCAGCTGGGCCATCCAAGAGACCCAGTACTTC
CASSWAIQETQYF
>.|TRBJ1-2|TRBV28|TRBD1|13
TGTGCCAGCAGTTCGGGACAGGGAGGTGGCTACACCTTC
CASSSGQGGGYTF
>.|TRBJ2-7|TRBV5-1|.|14
TGCGCCAGCAGCGAGGGACCAAGGGGTCTCGAGCAGTACTTC
CASSEGPRGLEQYF
>once|TRBJ1-1|TRBV4-2|.|15
TGTGCCAGCAGCCCGGGGGCCCCGGGTGGGACTGAAGCTTTCTTT
CASSPGAPGGTEAFF
>.|TRBJ1-4|TRBV11-2|.|15
TGTGCCAGCAGCTTAGACCAGGGTGGAAATGAAAAACTGTTTTTT
CASSLDQGGNEKLFF
>.|TRBJ1-1|TRBV6-6|.|15
TGTGCCAGCAGTTACTCGACAGACGGGAACACTGAAGCTTTCTTT
CASSYSTDGNTEAFF
>.|TRBJ2-1|TRBV11-3|TRBD2|16
TGTGCCAGCAGCCCTGGACTAGCGGGAGCCTACAATGAGCAGTTCTTC
CASSPGLAGAYNEQFF
>many|TRBJ2-5|TRBV9|.|15
TGTGCCAGCAGCGTAAGGGCAGGGACGCAAGAGACCCAGTACTTC
CASSVRAGTQETQYF
>.|TRBJ1-2|TRBV9|TRBD1|15
TGTGCCAGCAGCGGGCACAGGGGATCTAACTATGGCTACACCTTC
CASSGHRGSNYGYTF
>once|TRBJ2-1|TRBV11-2|TRBD2|16
TGTGCCAGCAGCCCCAGTTTAGCGGGAGGGTTTAATGAGCAGTTCTTC
CASSPSLAGGFNEQFF
>few|TRBJ2-3|TRBV5-4|.|13
TGTGCCAGCAGGGTACAGGGCCCAGATACGCAGTATTTT
CASRVQGPDTQYF
>.|TRBJ2-2|TRBV4-2|TRBD2|16
TGTGCCAGCAGTTTATCCAGCGGGATAGAAACCGGGGAGCTGTTTTTT
CASSLSSGIETGELFF
>.|TRBJ2-2|TRBV27|TRBD2|15
TGTGCCACGAAAAGCGGGAGGAGTGTCACCGGGGAGCTGTTTTTT
CATKSGRSVTGELFF
>once|TRBJ2-5|TRBV30|.|14
TGTGCCTGGAGTAGGGCGGGGCATCGCGAGACCCAGTACTTC
CAWSRAGHRETQYF
>.|TRBJ1-1|TRBV5-1|.|14
TGCGCCAGCAGCTTGGTTGGACGGAACACTGAAGCTTTCTTT
CASSLVGRNTEAFF
>.|TRBJ1-2|TRBV14|TRBD1|11
TGTGTCTCCGGGACAGGGCTAGGCTACACCTTC
CVSGTGLGYTF
>many|TRBJ2-5|TRBV28|.|15
TGTGCCAGCAGCGAATACGGCCCGGGATGGGAGACCCAGTACTTC
CASSEYGPGWETQYF
>.|TRBJ2-4|TRBV7-8|TRBD2|16
TGTGCCAGCAGCTTTATCGGGAGGGCCCGGGGAAACATTCAGTACTTC
CASSFIGRARGNIQYF
>.|TRBJ2-5|TRBV28|.|15
TGTGCCAGCAGTCCCGCGGGGAATGGGATTTGGACCCAGTACTTC
CASSPAGNGIWTQYF
>.|TRBJ2-1|TRBV5-1|TRBD1|16
TGCGCCAGCAGCCCCGGGACAGCCAGCTCCTACAATGAGCAGTTCTTC
CASSPGTASSYNEQFF
>many|TRBJ1-2|TRBV28|.|14
TGTGCCAGCACCGGGCAGGGACCCCTGGGTGGCTACACCTTC
CASTGQGPLGGYTF
>.|TRBJ2-7|TRBV5-1|.|14
TGCGCCAGCAGCTCGTCGAGCAGCTCCTACGAGCAGTACTTC
CASSSSSSSYEQYF
>.|TRBJ2-2|TRBV2|.|15
TGTGCCAGCACTAGAGTGGCAGGGAACACCGGGGAGCTGTTTTTT
CASTRVAGNTGELFF
>.|TRBJ1-4|TRBV28|TRBD1|13
TGTGCCAGCAAGCCAGGGGGCTTTGAAAAACTGTTTTTT
CASKPGGFEKLFF
>few|TRBJ2-1|TRBV14|.|14
TGTGCCAGCAGCCAAAAGGTGGGCAGGTATGAGCAGTTCTTC
CASSQKVGRYEQFF
>few|TRBJ1-2|TRBV6-1|.|11
TGTGCCAGCAGCGAATTCTATGGCTACACCTTC
CASSEFYGYTF
>.|TRBJ1-5|TRBV19|.|15
TGTGCCAGTCAACCAGGGGACTATAGCAATCAGCCCCAGCATTTT
CASQPGDYSNQPQHF
>.|TRBJ2-3|TRBV25-1|TRBD2|16
TGTGCCAGCAGTGAAGTCTCCGGGAGGGCCACAGATACGCAGTATTTT
CASSEVSGRATDTQYF